The 32 T cell receptor beta chains in this list originate from one sample, sequenced in a study of cytomegalovirus exposure and HLA in healthy donors. The primer mix had 60 Vbeta and 13 Jbeta primers. Measured with immunoSEQ multiplex PCR; TCRdb has only the in-frame clones, and not every one. Among around 85,000 clones listed, roughly 80% were seen once. Sequenced input: PBMCs. The origin of the receptors is a man aged 50-60 years in good health and CMV-seropositive.

This chain connects TRBV4-3 to TRBJ2-6; 7 nucleotides agree with TRBD1. Trimming at V came to 0 bases and at J to 0 bases, leaving 8 bases not matched to a gene. The length of the CDR3 is 19 residues. Germline V lookup: CDR1 LGHNA, CDR2 YSLEER. In DNA form, the CDR3 reads TGCGCCAGCAGCCAAGATTGGGCAGGGGGTAGCTCTGGGGCCAACGTCCTGACTTTC. The encoded protein is CASSQDWAGGSSGANVLTF.

The CDR3 here is CASSPGTGGYEQYF. CDR3 DNA: TGTGCCAGTAGCCCAGGGACAGGGGGCTACGAGCAGTACTTC. The V and J genes are TRBV19 and TRBJ2-5; 11 nucleotides match TRBD1. Near its end, the DNA agrees better with TRBJ2-7, so the J call may be wrong. This CDR3 comprises 14 residues. Germline CDR1 LNHDA, CDR2 SQIVND (reference sequence).

The chain employs TRBV7-9 and TRBJ2-2; D is possibly TRBD1 (6 bases). CDR1 and CDR2 (germline): SEHNR, FQNEAQ (reference sequence). CDR3 length equals 15 residues. V gave up 5 bases and J gave up 1 base, with 11 bases separating them. The CDR3 bases are TGTGCCAGCAGCACCCGGGACAAGAACACCGGGGAGCTGTTTTTT. Residues: CASSTRDKNTGELFF.

The sample holds one count of this clone. The chain links TRBV28 to TRBJ1-2; 9 nucleotides agree with TRBD1. CDR3 length: 13 residues. The J segment lost 10 bases and the V segment lost 2 bases, leaving 5 bases of the junction unmatched. Per germline, CDR1 MDHEN and CDR2 SYDVKM. The CDR3 region is CASSLNRGQDYTF. Written as DNA, the CDR3 is TGTGCCAGCAGTTTAAACAGGGGGCAAGACTACACCTTC.

This chain uses TRBV9 with TRBJ2-5; 10 nucleotides align to TRBD2. TRBJ2-7 matches the DNA end more closely, so the J call is doubtful. The CDR3 is 14 amino acids. CDR1 is SGDLS and CDR2 is YYNGEE in the germline V gene. CDR3 DNA: TGTGCCAGCAGCGGGACTAGCGGAGCCTACGAGCAGTACTTC. Encoded protein: CASSGTSGAYEQYF.

J is TRBJ2-2 and V is TRBV5-1; possibly TRBD2 for D (6 bases). Trimming removed 0 bases from V and 2 bases from J, with 11 bases in between. The CDR3 runs 16 residues. Germline lookup yields CDR1 SGHRS and CDR2 YFSETQ. CDR3 loop: CASSLVLARNTGELFF. The CDR3 coding sequence is TGCGCCAGCAGCTTGGTCCTAGCGCGTAACACCGGGGAGCTGTTTTTT.

The chain has TRBV6-1 and TRBJ1-2, with D tentatively TRBD1 (5 bases). Trimming took 0 bases from V and 8 from J, leaving 16 bases between them. Germline CDR1 reads MNHNS; CDR2 reads SASEGT. The length of the CDR3 is 15 residues. The DNA for the CDR3 is TGTGCCAGCAGTGAAGCGAGGCAGGGATGGCTAGGCTACACCTTC. It is translated as CASSEARQGWLGYTF.

This clone was picked up one time. The chain uses TRBV5-1 and TRBJ1-3; D is uncertain. This CDR3 comprises 14 residues. Between the trimmed V and J ends, which lost 6 bases and 1 base, there was a span of 11 bases. Germline CDR1 reads SGHRS; CDR2 reads YFSETQ. CDR3 in amino acids: CASTSGISGNTIYF. CDR3 DNA sequence: TGCGCCAGCACCTCGGGGATTTCTGGAAACACCATATATTTT.

This chain uses TRBV5-8 with TRBJ2-5; 11 bases map to TRBD1. The CDR3 loop spans 16 amino acids. The V segment lost 0 bases and the J segment 5 bases; nucleotides outside the gene matches: 6. Germline assignment: CDR1 SGHTS and CDR2 YDEGEE. The CDR3 bases are TGTGCCAGCAGCTTGGATGGGACAGGGGGGGTTGAGACCCAGTACTTC. This encodes CASSLDGTGGVETQYF.

This clone appeared a few times. The J gene is TRBJ2-5, the V gene TRBV7-9; the match to TRBD2 covers 11 bases. With V trimmed by 0 bases and J by 7 bases, 4 bases remained unmatched. Germline V gives CDR1 SEHNR, CDR2 FQNEAQ (reference sequence). CDR3 length equals 15 residues. This chain's CDR3 is CASSLAGGTSGTQYF. For the CDR3, the DNA is TGTGCCAGCAGCTTAGCGGGAGGGACTAGCGGGACCCAGTACTTC.

The gene calls are TRBV7-2 and TRBJ1-2; perhaps TRBD1 as D (6 bases). This CDR3 has 15 amino acids. V dropped 3 bases and J dropped 4 bases, with 15 bases sitting between them. Germline CDR1 is SGHTA and CDR2 is FQGNSA. This chain's CDR3 is CASSFVRGTPYGYTF. The CDR3 DNA reads as TGTGCCAGCAGCTTCGTCAGGGGCACCCCCTATGGCTACACCTTC.

This chain connects TRBV30 to TRBJ2-1; possible D gene TRBD2, 6 bases. Trimming cost V 5 bases and J 5 bases, with 16 bases left between them. The CDR3 consists of 14 residues. CDR1 and CDR2 (germline): GTSNPN, SVGIG (reference sequence). CDR3 DNA sequence: TGTGCCTGGGACCCGGGACTGGATAACAATGAGCAGTTCTTC. Protein: CAWDPGLDNNEQFF.

This chain connects TRBV7-2 to TRBJ2-5, with TRBD2 matching 9 bases. Germline V gene data show CDR1 as SGHTA and CDR2 as FQGNSA. V was pared by 11 bases and J by 5 bases, with 15 bases of the junction left unmatched. This CDR3 spans 15 amino acids. CDR3 sequence: CAAGAGPSGKETQYF. The CDR3, as DNA: TGTGCCGCCGGGGCGGGTCCTAGCGGGAAGGAGACCCAGTACTTC.

This clone turned up a few times. CDR3 bases: TGTGCCAGCAGCCAGATTGGACAGGGAACCGGGGAGCTGTTTTTT. It is translated as CASSQIGQGTGELFF. The chain employs TRBV14 and TRBJ2-2, with 8 bases matching TRBD1. The CDR3 spans 15 residues. With 3 bases clipped from V and 5 bases from J, the junction kept 5 bases outside the gene matches. The germline gives CDR1 SGHDN, CDR2 FVKESK.

V and J are TRBV14 and TRBJ2-3, with 7 bases fitting TRBD1. Per germline, CDR1 SGHDN and CDR2 FVKESK. V lost 4 bases, J lost 6 bases, and 13 bases stayed unmatched. CDR3 length: 16 amino acids. CDR3 region: CASSRYRDSPKDTQYF. CDR3 sequence (DNA): TGTGCCAGCAGCCGTTACCGGGACAGTCCAAAGGATACGCAGTATTTT. Complete variable domain (other parts from reference TRBV14 and TRBJ2-3): EAGVTQFPSHSVIEKGQTVTLRCDPISGHDNLYWYRRVMGKEIKFLLHFVKESKQDESGMPNNRFLAERTGGTYSTLKVQPAELEDSGVYFCASSRYRDSPKDTQYFGPGTRLTVL.

This clone has only a few counts. The identical CDR3 is also encoded by other nucleotide sequences in the sample. The J gene is TRBJ1-1, the V gene TRBV7-2; D is uncertain. Trimming took 1 base from V and 1 from J, leaving 7 bases between them. Germline CDR1 reads SGHTA; CDR2 reads FQGNSA. The CDR3 length is 14 residues. The chain's CDR3 is CASSLVLRNTEAFF. CDR3 bases: TGTGCCAGCAGCTTAGTTCTGAGGAACACTGAAGCTTTCTTT.

The rearrangement joins TRBV11-2 to TRBJ2-5, with 9 bases identical to TRBD2. V gave up 5 bases and J gave up 4 bases; unmatched junction bases: 11. The CDR3 contains 16 residues. The germline V gene has CDR1 SGHAT and CDR2 FQNNGV. The chain's CDR3 is CASSLASGTPLETQYF. The CDR3 nucleotides are TGTGCCAGCAGCCTCGCTAGCGGGACCCCTCTAGAGACCCAGTACTTC.

This rearrangement joins TRBV4-3 to TRBJ2-2, with 7 positions matching TRBD2. CDR3 length equals 16 residues. J lost 7 bases, V lost 4 bases, and 12 bases had no gene match. Germline CDR1 is LGHNA and CDR2 is YSLEER. The CDR3 loop is CASSPQTGGRGGELFF. The DNA of the CDR3 is TGCGCCAGCAGCCCCCAAACGGGAGGAAGGGGCGGGGAGCTGTTTTTT.

This sequence joins TRBV11-1 and TRBJ2-7, with TRBD1 matching 7 bases. CDR1 is SGHAT, CDR2 FQDESV, per germline (reference sequence). V shed 4 bases and J 3 bases; nucleotides not matched to a gene: 9. CDR3 length: 15 amino acids. The chain's CDR3 is CASSWGGDSGYEQYF. In DNA, the CDR3 is TGTGCCAGCAGCTGGGGTGGGGACAGCGGCTACGAGCAGTACTTC. The full variable domain, in which reference TRBV11-1 and TRBJ2-7 provide the parts outside the CDR3, is EAEVAQSPRYKITEKSQAVAFWCDPISGHATLYWYRQILGQGPELLVQFQDESVVDDSQLPKDRFSAERLKGVDSTLKIQPAELGDSAMYLCASSWGGDSGYEQYFGPGTRLTVT.

The chain uses TRBV19 and TRBJ2-7; perhaps TRBD2 as D (5 bases). From germline, CDR1 is LNHDA and CDR2 SQIVND (reference sequence). Between the trimmed V and J ends, which lost 5 bases and 7 bases, there was a span of 21 bases. The CDR3 contains 15 residues. The CDR3 sequence: CASSQGSSNSGEQYF. DNA for the CDR3: TGTGCCAGTAGTCAAGGGAGTTCGAATTCTGGAGAGCAGTACTTC.

The chain joins TRBV5-5 to TRBJ2-2, with 9 positions matching TRBD1. Germline V gene data show CDR1 as SGHKS and CDR2 as YYEKEE (reference sequence). The CDR3 loop spans 17 amino acids. Trimming at V came to 3 bases and at J to 7 bases, leaving 13 bases not matched to a gene. CDR3 bases: TGTGCCAGCAGCTCCTCCCCCGGGACAGGGTTGGGCGGGGAGCTGTTTTTT. It encodes CASSSSPGTGLGGELFF.

The table lists this clone with a count of one. The chain couples TRBV21-1 to TRBJ2-2; TRBD1, as called in the table, went unchecked against the DNA. TRBV21-1 is a known pseudogene. CDR3 length: 12 residues. Here the CDR3 reads CASRGAPGELFF. In DNA, the CDR3 is TGTGCCAGCAGAGGGGCCCCCGGGGAGCTGTTTTTT.

The sample holds a few counts of this clone. J is TRBJ2-1 and V is TRBV6-6; perhaps TRBD2 as D (6 bases). The V gene lost 4 bases and the J gene lost 0 bases, with 10 bases spanning the gap. This CDR3 region has 15 residues. Germline V gene lookup returns CDR1 MNHNY and CDR2 SVGAGI (reference sequence). The CDR3 sequence: CASSWDSSSYNEQFF. CDR3 sequence (DNA): TGTGCCAGCAGTTGGGACTCGAGCTCCTACAATGAGCAGTTCTTC.

The chain has TRBV14 and TRBJ2-3, with a weak D call TRBD2 (6 bases). This CDR3 has 16 residues. Trimming took off 4 bases at V and 1 base at J, with 15 bases between the two ends. Germline CDR1 and CDR2: SGHDN and FVKESK. For the CDR3, the DNA is TGTGCCAGCAGCCTAACCGTGGGAGGAGGCACAGATACGCAGTATTTT. Translated: CASSLTVGGGTDTQYF. The complete variable domain, with remaining parts taken from reference TRBV14 and TRBJ2-3, reads EAGVTQFPSHSVIEKGQTVTLRCDPISGHDNLYWYRRVMGKEIKFLLHFVKESKQDESGMPNNRFLAERTGGTYSTLKVQPAELEDSGVYFCASSLTVGGGTDTQYFGPGTRLTVL.

The chain recombines TRBV14 with TRBJ1-2; a possible D gene is TRBD1 (6 bases). CDR1 SGHDN and CDR2 FVKESK come from the germline V gene. V lost 4 bases and J lost 4, with 10 bases in between. The CDR3 length is 13 residues. In nucleotides, the CDR3 is TGTGCCAGCAGCCTAAACAGGGTCTATGGCTACACCTTC. Amino acids: CASSLNRVYGYTF. The entire variable domain, with the rest obtained from reference TRBV14 and TRBJ1-2, is as follows: EAGVTQFPSHSVIEKGQTVTLRCDPISGHDNLYWYRRVMGKEIKFLLHFVKESKQDESGMPNNRFLAERTGGTYSTLKVQPAELEDSGVYFCASSLNRVYGYTFGSGTRLTVV.

The table lists this clone with a few counts. The V call is TRBV11-2, the J call TRBJ2-7, with D uncertain. The CDR3 consists of 14 residues. Trimming removed 1 base from V and 0 bases from J, with 7 bases in between. Germline CDR1 SGHAT, CDR2 FQNNGV. CDR3 sequence (DNA): TGTGCCAGCAGCTTAGTACGGAGCTCCTACGAGCAGTACTTC. This translates into CASSLVRSSYEQYF. Full variable domain (outside the CDR3, taken from reference TRBV11-2 and TRBJ2-7): EAGVAQSPRYKIIEKRQSVAFWCNPISGHATLYWYQQILGQGPKLLIQFQNNGVVDDSQLPKDRFSAERLKGVDSTLKIQPAKLEDSAVYLCASSLVRSSYEQYFGPGTRLTVT.

The V and J genes are TRBV6-5 and TRBJ1-1; 8 nucleotides agree with TRBD1. The ends lost 6 bases at V and 8 bases at J; junction bases unmatched: 5. This CDR3 is 12 amino acids long. Germline CDR1 is MNHEY and CDR2 is SVGAGI. Here the CDR3 reads CASSDRGREAFF. The DNA for the CDR3 is TGTGCCAGCAGCGACAGGGGCCGAGAAGCTTTCTTT.

This rearrangement joins TRBV2 to TRBJ2-2; a possible D gene is TRBD2 (6 bases). The germline V and J ends were trimmed by 10 bases and 2 bases, with 17 bases remaining between them. This CDR3 has 15 amino acids. The germline CDR1 and CDR2 sequences are SNHLY and FYNNEI. The CDR3 DNA reads TGTGCCACTTCTCCCCGGGGACTTAACACCGGGGAGCTGTTTTTT. This codes for CATSPRGLNTGELFF.

The CDR3 DNA reads TGCAGCGTTGGGGTGTCGGGAGCCTACGAGCAGTACTTC. Its translation is CSVGVSGAYEQYF. This chain links TRBV29-1 with TRBJ2-5; D is perhaps TRBD2 (6 bases). Judging by the DNA end, TRBJ2-7 fits better; the J call may be wrong. In germline, CDR1 is SQVTM, CDR2 ANQGSEA. The length of the CDR3 is 13 residues.

This sequence joins TRBV18 and TRBJ2-5, with 7 nucleotides matching TRBD2. Germline V gives CDR1 KGHSH, CDR2 LQKENI. This CDR3 has 14 amino acids. The V gene end was trimmed by 0 bases and the J gene end by 10 bases; junction bases not matched to a gene: 8. The CDR3 coding sequence is TGTGCCAGCTCACCACCGGGGTCACCTAGCGGCCAGTACTTC. Residues: CASSPPGSPSGQYF.

The V gene is TRBV18, the J gene TRBJ2-5; D unclear. This CDR3 spans 13 amino acids. V lost 1 base and J lost 5, with 8 bases in between. Germline V gene lookup returns CDR1 KGHSH and CDR2 LQKENI. The chain's CDR3 is CASSPQHVETQYF. As DNA, the CDR3 is TGTGCCAGCTCACCACAGCATGTGGAGACCCAGTACTTC.

V gene TRBV5-1 combines with J gene TRBJ2-1, with 12 bases identical to TRBD2. The germline V gene encodes CDR1 SGHRS and CDR2 YFSETQ. V shed 0 bases and J 10 bases; nucleotides not matched to a gene: 5. This CDR3 comprises 15 residues. The CDR3 sequence is CASSLVTSGSGEQFF. As DNA, the CDR3 is TGCGCCAGCAGCTTGGTGACTAGCGGGAGTGGGGAGCAGTTCTTC.